Listed below are T cell receptor beta chains from one sample, sequenced in a study of blood T cell repertoires in COVID-19. Only in-frame clones appear in the TCRdb table, and some are missing; sequencing was by immunoSEQ multiplex PCR. The sample has approximately 60,000 clones; around 76% are singletons. Sequencing input: peripheral blood. The receptors were sampled from an older woman with acute or convalescent COVID-19. Both conserved end residues are part of each CDR3. A D gene is named only where the DNA matches it firmly. Clone size is not always given. Where it is, it says once, few, many or a class for expanded clones.

cdr3_nt,cdr3_aa,v_call,j_call,clone_size,d_call
TGTGCCAGCAGCCCCACAGAGAACACTGAAGCTTTCTTT,CASSPTENTEAFF,TRBV5-4,TRBJ1-1,-,-
TGCGCCAGCAGCCAAGAAGCAGGTGGAAACACCATATATTTT,CASSQEAGGNTIYF,TRBV4-1,TRBJ1-3,once,-
TGTGCCAGCAGCCCGGACATTCTTGGAAACACCATATATTTT,CASSPDILGNTIYF,TRBV6-1,TRBJ1-3,-,-
TGTGCCAGCAGCTACCAGGGGGCGAGCACAGATACGCAGTATTTT,CASSYQGASTDTQYF,TRBV7-6,TRBJ2-3,-,TRBD1
TGTGCCAGCAGAGTCGCCGGGACAGGGAGTAATGAAGCTTTCTTT,CASRVAGTGSNEAFF,TRBV5-4,TRBJ1-1,-,TRBD1
TGTGCCAGCAGCCTAGCGGGGGGTTCCACAGATACGCAGTATTTT,CASSLAGGSTDTQYF,TRBV7-2,TRBJ2-3,-,TRBD2
TGCGCCAGCAGCCTCCAGGGTGACGAGCAGTACTTC,CASSLQGDEQYF,TRBV5-1,TRBJ2-7,-,-
TGTGCCACCAGTGATTTTAACAGGTACTTGAGTAAAAATCAGCCCCAGCATTTT,CATSDFNRYLSKNQPQHF,TRBV24-1,TRBJ1-5,-,-
TGTGCCAGCAGCGGACAGACTAGCGGGGGACCCTACGAGCAGTACTTC,CASSGQTSGGPYEQYF,TRBV5-8,TRBJ2-7,-,TRBD2
TGTGCCAGCAGCCCGACCCTAGTTATGAACACTGAAGCTTTCTTT,CASSPTLVMNTEAFF,TRBV5-4,TRBJ1-1,few,-